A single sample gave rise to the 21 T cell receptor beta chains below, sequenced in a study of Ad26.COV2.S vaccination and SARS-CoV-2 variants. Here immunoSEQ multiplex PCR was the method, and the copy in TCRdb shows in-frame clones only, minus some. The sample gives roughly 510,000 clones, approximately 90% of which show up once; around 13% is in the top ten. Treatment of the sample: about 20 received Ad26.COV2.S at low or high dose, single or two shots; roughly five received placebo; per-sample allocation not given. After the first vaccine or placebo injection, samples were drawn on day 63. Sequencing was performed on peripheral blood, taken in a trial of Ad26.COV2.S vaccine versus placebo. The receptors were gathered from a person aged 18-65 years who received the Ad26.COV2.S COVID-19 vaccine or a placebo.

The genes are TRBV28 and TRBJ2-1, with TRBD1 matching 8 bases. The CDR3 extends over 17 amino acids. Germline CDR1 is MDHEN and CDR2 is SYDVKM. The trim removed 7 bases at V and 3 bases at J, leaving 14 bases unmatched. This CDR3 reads CASTPHRGNGGYNEQFF. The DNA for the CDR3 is TGTGCCAGCACCCCCCACAGGGGGAATGGAGGCTACAATGAGCAGTTCTTC.

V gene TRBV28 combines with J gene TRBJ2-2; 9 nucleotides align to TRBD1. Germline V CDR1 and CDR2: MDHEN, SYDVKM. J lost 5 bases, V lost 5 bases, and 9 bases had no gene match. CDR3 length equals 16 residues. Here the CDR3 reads CASSLQGAAPTGELFF. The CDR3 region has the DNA TGTGCCAGCAGTCTACAGGGGGCTGCACCTACCGGGGAGCTGTTTTTT.

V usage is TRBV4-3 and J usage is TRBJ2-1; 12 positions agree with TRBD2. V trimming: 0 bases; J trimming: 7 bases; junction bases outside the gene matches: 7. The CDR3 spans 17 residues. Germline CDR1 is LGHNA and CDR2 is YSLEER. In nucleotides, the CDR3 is TGCGCCAGCAGCCAAGATTTAACTAGCGGGAGGATAAATGAGCAGTTCTTC. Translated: CASSQDLTSGRINEQFF.

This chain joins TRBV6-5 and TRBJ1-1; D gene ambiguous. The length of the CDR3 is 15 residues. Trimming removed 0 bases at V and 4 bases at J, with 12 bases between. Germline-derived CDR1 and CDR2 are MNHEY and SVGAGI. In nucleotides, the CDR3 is TGTGCCAGCAGTTACTCAAAGGGTTATAGCACTGAAGCTTTCTTT. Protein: CASSYSKGYSTEAFF.

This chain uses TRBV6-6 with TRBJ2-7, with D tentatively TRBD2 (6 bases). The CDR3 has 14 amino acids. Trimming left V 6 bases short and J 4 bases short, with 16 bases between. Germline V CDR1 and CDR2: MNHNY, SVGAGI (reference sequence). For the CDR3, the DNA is TGTGCCAGCAGCAGACCCGGGACTCTATACGAGCAGTACTTC. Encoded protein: CASSRPGTLYEQYF.

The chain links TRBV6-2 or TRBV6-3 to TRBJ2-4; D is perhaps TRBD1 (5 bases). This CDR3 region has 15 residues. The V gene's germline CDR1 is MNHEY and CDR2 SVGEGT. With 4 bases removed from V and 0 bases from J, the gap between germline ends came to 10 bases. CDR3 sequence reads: CASSSRQGAKNIQYF. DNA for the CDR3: TGTGCCAGCAGTTCTCGCCAGGGAGCCAAAAACATTCAGTACTTC.

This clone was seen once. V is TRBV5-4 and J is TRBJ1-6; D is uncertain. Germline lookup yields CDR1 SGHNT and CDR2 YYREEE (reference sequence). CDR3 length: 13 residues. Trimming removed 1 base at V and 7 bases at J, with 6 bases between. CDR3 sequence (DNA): TGTGCCAGCAGCTTGCTAGAGAATTCACCCCTCCACTTT. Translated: CASSLLENSPLHF.

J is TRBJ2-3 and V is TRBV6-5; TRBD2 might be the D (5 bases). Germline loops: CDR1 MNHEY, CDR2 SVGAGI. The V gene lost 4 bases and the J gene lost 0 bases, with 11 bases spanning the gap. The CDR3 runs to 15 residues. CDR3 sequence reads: CASSLGRSSTDTQYF. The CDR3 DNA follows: TGTGCCAGCAGTTTGGGGAGAAGCAGCACAGATACGCAGTATTTT.

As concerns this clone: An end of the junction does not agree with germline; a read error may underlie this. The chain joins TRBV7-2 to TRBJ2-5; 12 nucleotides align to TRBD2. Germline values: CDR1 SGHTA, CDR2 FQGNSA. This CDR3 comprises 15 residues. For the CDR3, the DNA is TGTGCCAGCAGCCTAGCGGGAGGGTCAGGAGAGACCCAGTACTTC. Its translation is CASSLAGGSGETQYF.

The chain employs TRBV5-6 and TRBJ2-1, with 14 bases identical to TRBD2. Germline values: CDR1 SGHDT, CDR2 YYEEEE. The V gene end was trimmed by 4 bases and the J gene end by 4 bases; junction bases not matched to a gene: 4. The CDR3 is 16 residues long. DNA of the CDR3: TGTGCCAGCAGCCGGACTAGCGGGAGGACTTACAATGAGCAGTTCTTC. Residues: CASSRTSGRTYNEQFF.

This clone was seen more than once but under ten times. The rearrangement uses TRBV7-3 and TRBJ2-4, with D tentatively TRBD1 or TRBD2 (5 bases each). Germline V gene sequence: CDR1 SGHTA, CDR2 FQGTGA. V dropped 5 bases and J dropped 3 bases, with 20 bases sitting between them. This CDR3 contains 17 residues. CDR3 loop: CASSLPGPDMGKNIQYF. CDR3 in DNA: TGTGCCAGCAGCCTCCCGGGACCCGACATGGGCAAAAACATTCAGTACTTC.

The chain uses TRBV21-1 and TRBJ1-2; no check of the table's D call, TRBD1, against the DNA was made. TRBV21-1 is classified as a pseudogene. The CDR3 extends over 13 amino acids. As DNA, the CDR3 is TGTGCCAGCCGACAGGGGATGCGTACCGGCTACACCTTC. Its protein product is CASRQGMRTGYTF.

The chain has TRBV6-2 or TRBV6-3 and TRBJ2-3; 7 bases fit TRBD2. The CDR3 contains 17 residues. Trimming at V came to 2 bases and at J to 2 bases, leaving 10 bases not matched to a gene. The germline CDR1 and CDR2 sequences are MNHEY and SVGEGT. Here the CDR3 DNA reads TGTGCCAGCAGTTACCAAGCGGGAAGATTAATCACAGATACGCAGTATTTT. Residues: CASSYQAGRLITDTQYF.

CDR3 coding DNA: TGTGCCAGCAGTTCCCGATCTCTTTCCTACAATGAGCAGTTCTTC. Translation gives CASSSRSLSYNEQFF. The chain combines TRBV27 with TRBJ2-1, with D hard to call. Trimming left V 4 bases short and J 1 base short, with 11 bases between. Germline V lookup: CDR1 MNHEY, CDR2 SMNVEV (reference sequence). The CDR3 is 15 residues long.

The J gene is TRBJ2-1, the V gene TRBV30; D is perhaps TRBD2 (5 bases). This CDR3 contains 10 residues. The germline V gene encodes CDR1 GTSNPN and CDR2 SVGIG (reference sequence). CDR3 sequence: CVSGGREQFF. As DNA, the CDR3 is TGTGTTAGTGGAGGTCGTGAGCAGTTCTTC. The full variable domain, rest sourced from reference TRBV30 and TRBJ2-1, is SQTIHQWPATLVQPVGSPLSLECTVEGTSNPNLYWYRQAAGRGLQLLFYSVGIGQISSEVPQNLSASRPQDRQFILSSKKLLLSDSGFYLCVSGGREQFFGPGTRLTVL.

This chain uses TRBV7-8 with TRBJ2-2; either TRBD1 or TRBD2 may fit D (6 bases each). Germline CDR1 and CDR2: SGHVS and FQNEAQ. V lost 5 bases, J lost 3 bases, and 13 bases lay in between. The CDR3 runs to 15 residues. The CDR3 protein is CASSPRGEHTGELFF. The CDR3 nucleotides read TGTGCCAGCAGCCCAAGGGGGGAGCACACCGGGGAGCTGTTTTTT.

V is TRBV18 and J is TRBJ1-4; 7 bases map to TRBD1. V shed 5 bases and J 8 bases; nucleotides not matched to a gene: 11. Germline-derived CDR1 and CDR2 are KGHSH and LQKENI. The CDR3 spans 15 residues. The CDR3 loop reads CASSVRQGGGEKLFF. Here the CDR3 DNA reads TGTGCCAGCTCAGTTAGACAGGGTGGAGGAGAAAAACTGTTTTTT. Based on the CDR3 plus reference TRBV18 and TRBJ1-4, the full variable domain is NAGVMQNPRHLVRRRGQEARLRCSPMKGHSHVYWYRQLPEEGLKFMVYLQKENIIDESGMPKERFSAEFPKEGPSILRIQQVVRGDSAAYFCASSVRQGGGEKLFFGSGTQLSVL.

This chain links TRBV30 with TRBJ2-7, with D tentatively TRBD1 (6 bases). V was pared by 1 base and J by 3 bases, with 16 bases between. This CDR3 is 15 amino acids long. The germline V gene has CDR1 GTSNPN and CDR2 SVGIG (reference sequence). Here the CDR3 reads CAWSAGWAGDYEQYF. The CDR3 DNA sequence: TGTGCCTGGAGTGCTGGGTGGGCAGGGGACTACGAGCAGTACTTC. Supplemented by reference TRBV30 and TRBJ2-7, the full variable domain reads SQTIHQWPATLVQPVGSPLSLECTVEGTSNPNLYWYRQAAGRGLQLLFYSVGIGQISSEVPQNLSASRPQDRQFILSSKKLLLSDSGFYLCAWSAGWAGDYEQYFGPGTRLTVT.

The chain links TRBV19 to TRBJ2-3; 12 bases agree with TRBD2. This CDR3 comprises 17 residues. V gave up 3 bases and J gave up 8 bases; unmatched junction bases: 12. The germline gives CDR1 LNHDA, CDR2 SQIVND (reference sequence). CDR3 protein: CASSISGLAGTAGTQYF. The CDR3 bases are TGTGCCAGTAGTATCTCCGGACTAGCGGGGACGGCGGGTACGCAGTATTTT.

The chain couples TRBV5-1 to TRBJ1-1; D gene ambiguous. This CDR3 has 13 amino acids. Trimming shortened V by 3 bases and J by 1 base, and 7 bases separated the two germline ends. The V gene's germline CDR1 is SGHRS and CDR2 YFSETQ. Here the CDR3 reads CASSSAGNTEAFF. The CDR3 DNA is TGCGCCAGCAGCTCTGCAGGGAACACTGAAGCTTTCTTT. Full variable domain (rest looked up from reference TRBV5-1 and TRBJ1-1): KAGVTQTPRYLIKTRGQQVTLSCSPISGHRSVSWYQQTPGQGLQFLFEYFSETQRNKGNFPGRFSGRQFSNSRSEMNVSTLELGDSALYLCASSSAGNTEAFFGQGTRLTVV.

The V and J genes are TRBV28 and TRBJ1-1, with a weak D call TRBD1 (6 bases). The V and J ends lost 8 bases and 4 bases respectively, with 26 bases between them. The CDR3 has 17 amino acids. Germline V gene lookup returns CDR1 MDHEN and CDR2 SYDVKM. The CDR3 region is CASLLWRQGRIGTEAFF. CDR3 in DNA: TGTGCCAGCCTCCTTTGGCGGCAGGGGAGGATTGGCACTGAAGCTTTCTTT.